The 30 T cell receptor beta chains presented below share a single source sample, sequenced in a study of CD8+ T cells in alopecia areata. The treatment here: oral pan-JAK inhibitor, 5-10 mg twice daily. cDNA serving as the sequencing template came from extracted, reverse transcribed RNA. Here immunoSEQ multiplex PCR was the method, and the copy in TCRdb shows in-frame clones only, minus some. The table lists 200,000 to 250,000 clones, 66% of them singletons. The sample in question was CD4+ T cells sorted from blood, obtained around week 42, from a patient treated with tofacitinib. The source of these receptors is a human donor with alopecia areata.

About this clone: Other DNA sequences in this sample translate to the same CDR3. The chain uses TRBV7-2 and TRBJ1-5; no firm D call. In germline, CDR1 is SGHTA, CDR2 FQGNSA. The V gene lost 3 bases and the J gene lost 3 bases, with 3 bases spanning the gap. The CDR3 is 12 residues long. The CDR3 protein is CASSLNNQPQHF. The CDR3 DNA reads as TGTGCCAGCAGCTTGAACAATCAGCCCCAGCATTTT.

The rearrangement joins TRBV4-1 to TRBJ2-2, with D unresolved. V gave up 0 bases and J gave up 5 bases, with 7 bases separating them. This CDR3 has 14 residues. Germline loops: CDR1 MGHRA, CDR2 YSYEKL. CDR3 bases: TGCGCCAGCAGCCAAGATAGGGTTACCGGGGAGCTGTTTTTT. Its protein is CASSQDRVTGELFF.

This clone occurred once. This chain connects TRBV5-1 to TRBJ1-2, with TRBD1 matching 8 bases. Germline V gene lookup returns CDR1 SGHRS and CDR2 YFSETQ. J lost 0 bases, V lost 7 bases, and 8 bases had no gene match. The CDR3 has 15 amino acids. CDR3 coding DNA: TGCGCCAGCGACCCGACAGGGGCGTCTAACTATGGCTACACCTTC. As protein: CASDPTGASNYGYTF.

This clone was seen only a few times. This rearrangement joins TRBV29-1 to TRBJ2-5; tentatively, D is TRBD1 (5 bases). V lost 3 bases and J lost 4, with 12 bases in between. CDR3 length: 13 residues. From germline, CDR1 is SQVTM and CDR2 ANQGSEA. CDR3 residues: CSVDRAVAETQYF. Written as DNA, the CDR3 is TGCAGCGTTGACAGGGCGGTCGCAGAGACCCAGTACTTC.

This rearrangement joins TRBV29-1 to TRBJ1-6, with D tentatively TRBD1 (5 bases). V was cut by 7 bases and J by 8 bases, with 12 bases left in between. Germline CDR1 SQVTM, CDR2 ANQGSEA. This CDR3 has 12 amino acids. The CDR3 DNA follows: TGCAGCGCCAAATGGGGGGATTCACCCCTCCACTTT. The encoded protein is CSAKWGDSPLHF.

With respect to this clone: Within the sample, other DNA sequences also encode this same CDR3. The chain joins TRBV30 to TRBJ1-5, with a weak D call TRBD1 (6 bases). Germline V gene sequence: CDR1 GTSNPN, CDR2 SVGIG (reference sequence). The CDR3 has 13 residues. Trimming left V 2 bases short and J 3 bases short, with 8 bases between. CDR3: CAWSSGDNQPQHF. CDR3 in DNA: TGTGCCTGGAGTTCAGGGGACAATCAGCCCCAGCATTTT.

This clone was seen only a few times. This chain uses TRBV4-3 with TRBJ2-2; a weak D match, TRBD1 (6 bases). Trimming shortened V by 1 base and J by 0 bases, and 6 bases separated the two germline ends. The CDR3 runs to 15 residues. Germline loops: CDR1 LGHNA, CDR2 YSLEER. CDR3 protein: CASSQGTANTGELFF. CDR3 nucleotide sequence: TGCGCCAGCAGCCAAGGGACAGCGAACACCGGGGAGCTGTTTTTT.

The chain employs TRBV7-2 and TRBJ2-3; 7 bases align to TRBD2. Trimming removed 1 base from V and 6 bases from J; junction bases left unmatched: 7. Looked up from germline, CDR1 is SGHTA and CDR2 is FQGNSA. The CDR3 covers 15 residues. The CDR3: CASSLGGLVSDTQYF. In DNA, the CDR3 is TGTGCCAGCAGCTTAGGCGGACTAGTAAGCGATACGCAGTATTTT.

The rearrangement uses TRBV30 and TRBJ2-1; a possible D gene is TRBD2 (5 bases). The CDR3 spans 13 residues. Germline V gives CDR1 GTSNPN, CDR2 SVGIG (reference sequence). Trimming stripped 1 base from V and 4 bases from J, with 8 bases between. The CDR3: CAWSEDFYNEQFF. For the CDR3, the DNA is TGTGCCTGGAGTGAGGACTTTTACAATGAGCAGTTCTTC.

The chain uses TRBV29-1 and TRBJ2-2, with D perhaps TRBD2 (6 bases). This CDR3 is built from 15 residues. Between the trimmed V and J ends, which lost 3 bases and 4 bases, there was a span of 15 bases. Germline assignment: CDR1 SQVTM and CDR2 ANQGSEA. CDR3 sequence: CSVDLAGLGTGELFF. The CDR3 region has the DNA TGCAGCGTTGATCTTGCGGGGCTAGGCACCGGGGAGCTGTTTTTT.

The CDR3 here is CAISDGRNSYEQYF. DNA of the CDR3: TGTGCCATCAGTGATGGGAGGAACTCCTACGAGCAGTACTTC. V is TRBV10-3 and J is TRBJ2-7; possibly TRBD2 for D (6 bases). The CDR3 is 14 residues long. Trimming shortened V by 3 bases and J by 0 bases, and 9 bases separated the two germline ends. Per the germline V gene, CDR1 is ENHRY and CDR2 is SYGVKD.

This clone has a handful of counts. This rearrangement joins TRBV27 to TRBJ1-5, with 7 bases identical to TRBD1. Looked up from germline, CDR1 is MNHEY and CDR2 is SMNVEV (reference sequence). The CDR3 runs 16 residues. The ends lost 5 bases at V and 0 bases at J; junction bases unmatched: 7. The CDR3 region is CASSVTGAPSNQPQHF. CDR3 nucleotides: TGTGCCAGCAGTGTAACAGGGGCGCCTAGCAATCAGCCCCAGCATTTT.

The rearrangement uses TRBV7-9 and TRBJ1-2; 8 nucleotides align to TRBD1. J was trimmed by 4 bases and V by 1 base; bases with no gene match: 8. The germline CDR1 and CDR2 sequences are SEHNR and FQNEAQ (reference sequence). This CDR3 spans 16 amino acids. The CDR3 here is CASSLGGQGAVYGYTF. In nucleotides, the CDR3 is TGTGCCAGCAGCTTAGGAGGTCAGGGGGCCGTCTATGGCTACACCTTC.

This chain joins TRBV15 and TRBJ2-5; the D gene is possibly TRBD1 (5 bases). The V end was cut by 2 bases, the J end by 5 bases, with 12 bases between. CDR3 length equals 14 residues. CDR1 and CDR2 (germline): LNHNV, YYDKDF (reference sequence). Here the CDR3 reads CATSRPPGMETQYF. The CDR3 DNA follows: TGTGCCACCAGCAGACCTCCAGGGATGGAGACCCAGTACTTC.

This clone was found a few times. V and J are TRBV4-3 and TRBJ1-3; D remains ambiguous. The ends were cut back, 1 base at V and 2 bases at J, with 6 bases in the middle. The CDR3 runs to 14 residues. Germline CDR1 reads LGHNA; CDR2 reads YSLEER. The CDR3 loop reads CASSQGVAGNTIYF. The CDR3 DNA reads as TGCGCCAGCAGCCAAGGAGTAGCTGGAAACACCATATATTTT.

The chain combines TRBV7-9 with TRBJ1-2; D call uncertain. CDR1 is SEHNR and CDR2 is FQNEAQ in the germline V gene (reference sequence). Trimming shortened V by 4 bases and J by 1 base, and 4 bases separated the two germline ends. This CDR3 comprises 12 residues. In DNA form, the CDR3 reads TGTGCCAGCAGCTCCGATAACTATGGCTACACCTTC. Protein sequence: CASSSDNYGYTF.

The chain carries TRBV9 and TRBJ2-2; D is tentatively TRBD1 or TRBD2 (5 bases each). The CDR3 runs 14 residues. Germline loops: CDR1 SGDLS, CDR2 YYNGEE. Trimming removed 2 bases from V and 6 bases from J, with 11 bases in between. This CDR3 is CASSVTQGPGELFF. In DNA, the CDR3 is TGTGCCAGCAGCGTTACCCAGGGACCCGGGGAGCTGTTTTTT.

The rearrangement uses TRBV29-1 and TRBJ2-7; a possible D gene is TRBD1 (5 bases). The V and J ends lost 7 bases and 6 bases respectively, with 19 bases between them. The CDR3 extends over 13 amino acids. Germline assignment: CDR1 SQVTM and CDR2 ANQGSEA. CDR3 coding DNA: TGCAGCGCTGGGGTGACAGATCCCGGCGAGCAGTACTTC. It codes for CSAGVTDPGEQYF.

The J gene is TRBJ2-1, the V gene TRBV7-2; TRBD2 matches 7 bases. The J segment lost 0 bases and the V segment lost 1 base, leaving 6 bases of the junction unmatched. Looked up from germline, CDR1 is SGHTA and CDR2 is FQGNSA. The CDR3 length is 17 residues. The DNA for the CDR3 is TGTGCCAGCAGCTTAGGAAGCGGGGTCAGCTCCTACAATGAGCAGTTCTTC. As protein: CASSLGSGVSSYNEQFF.

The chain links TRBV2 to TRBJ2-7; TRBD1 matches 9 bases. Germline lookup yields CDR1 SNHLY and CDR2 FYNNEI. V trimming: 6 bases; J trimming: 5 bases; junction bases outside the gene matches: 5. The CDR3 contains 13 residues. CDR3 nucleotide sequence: TGTGCCAGCAGGGACAGGGGCCAGCACGAGCAGTACTTC. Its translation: CASRDRGQHEQYF. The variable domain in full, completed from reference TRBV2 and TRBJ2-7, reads EPEVTQTPSHQVTQMGQEVILRCVPISNHLYFYWYRQILGQKVEFLVSFYNNEISEKSEIFDDQFSVERPDGSNFTLKIRSTKLEDSAMYFCASRDRGQHEQYFGPGTRLTVT.

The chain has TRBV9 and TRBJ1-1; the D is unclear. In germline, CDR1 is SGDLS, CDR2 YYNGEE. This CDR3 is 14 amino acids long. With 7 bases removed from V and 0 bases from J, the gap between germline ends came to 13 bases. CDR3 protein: CASGRSFMNTEAFF. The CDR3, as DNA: TGTGCCAGCGGAAGGAGTTTCATGAACACTGAAGCTTTCTTT.

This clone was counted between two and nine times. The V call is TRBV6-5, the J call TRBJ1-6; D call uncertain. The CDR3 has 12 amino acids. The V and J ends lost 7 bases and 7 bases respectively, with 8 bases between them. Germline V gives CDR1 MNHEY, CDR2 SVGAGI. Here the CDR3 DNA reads TGTGCCAGCACCCGCCCCAATTCACCCCTCCACTTT. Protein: CASTRPNSPLHF.

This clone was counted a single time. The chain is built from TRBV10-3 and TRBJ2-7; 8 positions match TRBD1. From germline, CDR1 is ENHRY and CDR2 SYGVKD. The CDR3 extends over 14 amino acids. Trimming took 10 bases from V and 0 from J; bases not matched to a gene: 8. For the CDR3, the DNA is TGTGCCACTTGGGGACAGGATGGCTCCTACGAGCAGTACTTC. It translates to CATWGQDGSYEQYF.

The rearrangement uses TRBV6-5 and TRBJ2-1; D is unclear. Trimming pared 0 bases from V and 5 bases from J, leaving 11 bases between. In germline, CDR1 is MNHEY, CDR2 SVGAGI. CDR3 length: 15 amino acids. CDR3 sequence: CASSYSYGSHNEQFF. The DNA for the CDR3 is TGTGCCAGCAGTTACTCGTATGGGTCCCACAATGAGCAGTTCTTC.

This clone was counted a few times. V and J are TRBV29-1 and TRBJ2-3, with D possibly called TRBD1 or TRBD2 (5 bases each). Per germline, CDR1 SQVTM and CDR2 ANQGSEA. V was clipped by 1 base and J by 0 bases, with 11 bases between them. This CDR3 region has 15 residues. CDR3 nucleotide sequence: TGCAGCGTTGAAGCGACAGCGGCAAGCACAGATACGCAGTATTTT. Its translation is CSVEATAASTDTQYF.

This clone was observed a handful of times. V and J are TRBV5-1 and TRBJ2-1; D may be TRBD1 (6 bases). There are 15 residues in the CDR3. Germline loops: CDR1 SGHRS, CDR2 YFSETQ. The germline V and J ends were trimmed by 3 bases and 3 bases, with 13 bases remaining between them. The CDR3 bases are TGCGCCAGCAGCTCTCTGACAGGAGGCTACAATGAGCAGTTCTTC. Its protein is CASSSLTGGYNEQFF.

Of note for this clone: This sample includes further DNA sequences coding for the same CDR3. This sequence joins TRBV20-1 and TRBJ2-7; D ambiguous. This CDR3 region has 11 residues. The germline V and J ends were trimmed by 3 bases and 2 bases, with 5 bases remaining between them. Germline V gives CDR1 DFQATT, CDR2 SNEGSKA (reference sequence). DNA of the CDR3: TGCAGTGCTAGGGGTACCTACGAGCAGTACTTC. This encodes CSARGTYEQYF.

CDR3 nucleotide sequence: TGTGCCAGCAGCTTAGACGGTTGGGAGACCCAGTACTTC. Protein sequence: CASSLDGWETQYF. The chain uses TRBV7-3 and TRBJ2-5; D not resolved. Germline V lookup: CDR1 SGHTA, CDR2 FQGTGA. Trimming took off 2 bases at V and 5 bases at J, with 9 bases between the two ends. The CDR3 spans 13 residues. The entire variable domain, with the rest obtained from reference TRBV7-3 and TRBJ2-5, is as follows: GAGVSQTPSNKVTEKGKYVELRCDPISGHTALYWYRQSLGQGPEFLIYFQGTGAADDSGLPNDRFFAVRPEGSVSTLKIQRTERGDSAVYLCASSLDGWETQYFGPGTRLLVL.

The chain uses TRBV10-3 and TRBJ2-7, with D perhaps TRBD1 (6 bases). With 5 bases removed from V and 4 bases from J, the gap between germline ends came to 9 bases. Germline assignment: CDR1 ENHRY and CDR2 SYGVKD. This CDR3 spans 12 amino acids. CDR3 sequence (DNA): TGTGCCATCAGTAATACAGGGTACGAGCAGTACTTC. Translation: CAISNTGYEQYF.

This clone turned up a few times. The CDR3 nucleotides read TGCGCCAGCAGCCAAACGTACGCGGGGGTAGCGAACACCGGGGAGCTGTTTTTT. Translation gives CASSQTYAGVANTGELFF. The chain has TRBV4-1 and TRBJ2-2; 7 bases are a match to TRBD2. This CDR3 has 18 amino acids. CDR1 is MGHRA, CDR2 YSYEKL, per germline. Unmatched junction bases numbered 9, after V lost 2 bases and J lost 0 bases.